The present T cell receptor (beta chain) was sequenced within a study of T-cell reconstitution after alpha-beta-depleted transplantation in children. Study results and limitations: T-cell numbers and diversity, one year after transplant, stemmed largely from T cells that were newly produced.

Preparation of the TCRbeta library was carried out with unique molecular identifiers. TCRdb re-called the PCR reads with MiXCR, one entry per CDR3 protein. This table has about 830,000 distinct CDR3 sequences, roughly 15% appearing once. A remark on this clonotype: Antigen specificity is unknown.

Germline lookup yields CDR1 SGHRS and CDR2 YFSETQ. CDR3 size: 15 residues. V was trimmed by 4 bases and J by 8 bases, leaving 18 bases between them. The rearrangement uses TRBV5-1 and TRBJ1-4, with a weak D call TRBD1 (6 bases). The sequences come from PBMCs, mostly from graft donor cells, collected 360 days after TCRalphabeta/CD19-depleted stem cell transplant. This clonotype originated in a male patient aged 10 to 17 who had a stem cell transplant for acute lymphoblastic leukemia, so the T cells may come from the graft donor. The CDR3 region is CASSGQGQFYEKLFF. CDR3 bases: TGCGCCAGCAGCGGTCAGGGGCAGTTTTACGAAAAACTGTTTTTT.